The sample holds a few counts of the clone carrying this T cell receptor (beta chain). CDR3 size: 13 residues. The V end was cut by 7 bases, the J end by 8 bases, with 17 bases between. From germline, CDR1 is DFQATT and CDR2 SNEGSKA (reference sequence). TCRdb analysed the RT-PCR reads with MiXCR anew, one entry per CDR3 protein. The sample contains more than 550,000 distinct CDR3 sequences, over 12% of which appear only once. The clonotype was recovered from a female donor in good health, serving as a healthy control. The specimen was memory CD4+ T cells from blood. The genes are TRBV20-1 and TRBJ1-4, with D possibly TRBD1 on 6 matching bases. The DNA of the CDR3 is TGCAGTGTACCGACAGGCCCCTCGGAAAAACTGTTTTTT. Protein product: CSVPTGPSEKLFF.